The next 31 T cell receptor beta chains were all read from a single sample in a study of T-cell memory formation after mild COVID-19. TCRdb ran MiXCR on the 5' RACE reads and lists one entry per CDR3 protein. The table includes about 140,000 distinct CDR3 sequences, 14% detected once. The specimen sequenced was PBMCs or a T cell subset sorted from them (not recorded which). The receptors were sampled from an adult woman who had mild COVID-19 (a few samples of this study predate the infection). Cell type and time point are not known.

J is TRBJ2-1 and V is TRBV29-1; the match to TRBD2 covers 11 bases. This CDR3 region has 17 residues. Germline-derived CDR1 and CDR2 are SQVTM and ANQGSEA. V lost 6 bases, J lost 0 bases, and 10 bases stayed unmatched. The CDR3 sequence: CSVELAGGRSSYNEQFF. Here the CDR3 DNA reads TGCAGCGTCGAGCTAGCGGGGGGTCGTAGCTCCTACAATGAGCAGTTCTTC.

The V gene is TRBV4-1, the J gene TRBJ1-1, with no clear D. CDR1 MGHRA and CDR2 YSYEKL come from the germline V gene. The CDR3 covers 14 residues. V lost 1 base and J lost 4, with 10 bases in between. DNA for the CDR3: TGCGCCAGCAGCCAAGCTGGGGAGGGCACTGAAGCTTTCTTT. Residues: CASSQAGEGTEAFF.

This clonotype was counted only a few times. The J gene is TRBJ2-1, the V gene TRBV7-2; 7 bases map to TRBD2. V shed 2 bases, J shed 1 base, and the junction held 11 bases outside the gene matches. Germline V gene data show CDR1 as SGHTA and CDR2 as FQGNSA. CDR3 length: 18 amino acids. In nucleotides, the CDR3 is TGTGCCAGCAGCTTATCTGTGGGAGGGCCACCTTCCTACAATGAGCAGTTCTTC. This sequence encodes CASSLSVGGPPSYNEQFF.

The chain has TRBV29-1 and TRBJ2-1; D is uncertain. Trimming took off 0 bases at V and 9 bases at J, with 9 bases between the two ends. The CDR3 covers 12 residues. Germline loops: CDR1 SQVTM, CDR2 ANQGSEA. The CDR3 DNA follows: TGCAGCGTTGAAGATCTCAAGGGTGAGCAGTTCTTC. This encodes CSVEDLKGEQFF.

The DNA of the CDR3 is TGTGCCAGCAGTTTACGGGGACTAGCGGTTTACGAGCAGTACTTC. The encoded protein is CASSLRGLAVYEQYF. V is TRBV27 and J is TRBJ2-7; 11 positions agree with TRBD2. Germline CDR1 reads MNHEY; CDR2 reads SMNVEV (reference sequence). Trimming at V came to 2 bases and at J to 4 bases, leaving 4 bases not matched to a gene. This CDR3 spans 15 amino acids.

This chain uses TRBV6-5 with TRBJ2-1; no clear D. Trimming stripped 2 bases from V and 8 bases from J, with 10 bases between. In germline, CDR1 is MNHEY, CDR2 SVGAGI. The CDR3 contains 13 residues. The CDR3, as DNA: TGTGCCAGCAGTTACAGGGCCAGAGATGAGCAGTTCTTC. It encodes CASSYRARDEQFF.

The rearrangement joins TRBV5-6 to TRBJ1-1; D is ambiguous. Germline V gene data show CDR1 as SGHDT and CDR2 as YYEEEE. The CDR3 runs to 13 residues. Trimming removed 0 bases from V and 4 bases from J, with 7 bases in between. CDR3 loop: CASSLAGSTEAFF. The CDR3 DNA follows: TGTGCCAGCAGCTTGGCAGGTAGCACTGAAGCTTTCTTT.

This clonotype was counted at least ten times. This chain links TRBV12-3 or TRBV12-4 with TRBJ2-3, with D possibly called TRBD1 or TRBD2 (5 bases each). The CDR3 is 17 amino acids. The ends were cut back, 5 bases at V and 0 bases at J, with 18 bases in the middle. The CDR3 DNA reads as TGTGCCAGCAGTATAAATCCGGGACGGCGGAGCACAGATACGCAGTATTTT. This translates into CASSINPGRRSTDTQYF.

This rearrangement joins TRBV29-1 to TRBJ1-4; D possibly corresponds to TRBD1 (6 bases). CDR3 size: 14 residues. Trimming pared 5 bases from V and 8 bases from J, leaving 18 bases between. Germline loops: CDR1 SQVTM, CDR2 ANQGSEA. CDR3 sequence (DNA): TGCAGCGTTCCCGACCCACAGGGCTGGGAAAAACTGTTTTTT. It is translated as CSVPDPQGWEKLFF.

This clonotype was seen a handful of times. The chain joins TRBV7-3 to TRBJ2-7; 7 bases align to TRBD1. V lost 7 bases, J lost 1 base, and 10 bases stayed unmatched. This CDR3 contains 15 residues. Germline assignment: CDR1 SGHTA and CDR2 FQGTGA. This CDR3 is CASIPDRAHSYEQYF. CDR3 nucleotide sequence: TGTGCCAGCATCCCAGACAGGGCGCATTCCTACGAGCAGTACTTC.

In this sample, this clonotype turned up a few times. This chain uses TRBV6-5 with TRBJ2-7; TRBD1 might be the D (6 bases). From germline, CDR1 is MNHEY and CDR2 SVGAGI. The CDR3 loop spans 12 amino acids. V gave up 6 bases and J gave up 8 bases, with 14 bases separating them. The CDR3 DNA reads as TGTGCCAGCAGAGGACAGATAACGAAGCAGTACTTC. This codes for CASRGQITKQYF.

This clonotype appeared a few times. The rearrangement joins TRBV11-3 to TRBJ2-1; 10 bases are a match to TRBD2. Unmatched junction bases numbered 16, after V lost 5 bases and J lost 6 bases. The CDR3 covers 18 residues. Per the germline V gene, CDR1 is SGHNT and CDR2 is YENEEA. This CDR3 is CASSAARLGLAVLNEQFF. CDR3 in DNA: TGTGCCAGCAGCGCCGCCCGTCTAGGACTAGCGGTACTCAATGAGCAGTTCTTC.

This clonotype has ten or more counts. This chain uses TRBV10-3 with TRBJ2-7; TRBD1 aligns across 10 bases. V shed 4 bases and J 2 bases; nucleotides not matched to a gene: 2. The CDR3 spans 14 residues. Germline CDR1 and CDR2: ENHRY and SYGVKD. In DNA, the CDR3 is TGTGCCATCAGTGGGGGGACAGGGGCCTACGAGCAGTACTTC. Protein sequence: CAISGGTGAYEQYF.

DNA for the CDR3: TGTGCCAGCAGTGGGACGGCTGTGGTACCTGAAGCTTTCTTT. Protein: CASSGTAVVPEAFF. The chain recombines TRBV2 with TRBJ1-1; D is ambiguous. V dropped 4 bases and J dropped 6 bases, with 15 bases sitting between them. Germline assignment: CDR1 SNHLY and CDR2 FYNNEI. This CDR3 spans 14 amino acids. Full variable domain (remainder filled in from reference TRBV2 and TRBJ1-1): EPEVTQTPSHQVTQMGQEVILRCVPISNHLYFYWYRQILGQKVEFLVSFYNNEISEKSEIFDDQFSVERPDGSNFTLKIRSTKLEDSAMYFCASSGTAVVPEAFFGQGTRLTVV.

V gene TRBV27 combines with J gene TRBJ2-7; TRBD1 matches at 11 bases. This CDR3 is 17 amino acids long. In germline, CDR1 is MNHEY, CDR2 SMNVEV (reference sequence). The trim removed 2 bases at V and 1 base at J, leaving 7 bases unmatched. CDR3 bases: TGTGCCAGCAGTTTAATTGCCGGGACAGGGGGATCCTACGAGCAGTACTTC. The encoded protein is CASSLIAGTGGSYEQYF.

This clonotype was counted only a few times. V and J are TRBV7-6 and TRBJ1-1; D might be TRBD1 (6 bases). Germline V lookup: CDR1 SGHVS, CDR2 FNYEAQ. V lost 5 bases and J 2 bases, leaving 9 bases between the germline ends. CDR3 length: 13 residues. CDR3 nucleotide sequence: TGTGCCAGCAGCCGGACAGATAACACTGAAGCTTTCTTT. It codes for CASSRTDNTEAFF.

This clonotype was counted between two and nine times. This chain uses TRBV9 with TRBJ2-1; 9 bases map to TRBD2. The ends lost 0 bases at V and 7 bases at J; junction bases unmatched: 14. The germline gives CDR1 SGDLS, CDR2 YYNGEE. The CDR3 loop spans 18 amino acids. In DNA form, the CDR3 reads TGTGCCAGCAGCGTAGATGGAGATGCGGGAGGGATTGGGAATGAGCAGTTCTTC. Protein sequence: CASSVDGDAGGIGNEQFF.

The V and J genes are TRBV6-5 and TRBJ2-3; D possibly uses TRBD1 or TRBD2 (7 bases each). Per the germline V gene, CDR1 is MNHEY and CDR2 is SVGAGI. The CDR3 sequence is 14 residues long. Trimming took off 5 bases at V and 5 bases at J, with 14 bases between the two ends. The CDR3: CASSRTGEGDTQYF. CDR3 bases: TGTGCCAGCAGTCGCACAGGGGAGGGAGATACGCAGTATTTT.

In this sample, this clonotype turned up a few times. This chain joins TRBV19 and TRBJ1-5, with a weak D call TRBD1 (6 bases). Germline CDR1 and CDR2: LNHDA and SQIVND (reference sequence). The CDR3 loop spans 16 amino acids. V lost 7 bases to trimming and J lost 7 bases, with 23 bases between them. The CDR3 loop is CASIGFIQGQGQPQHF. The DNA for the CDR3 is TGTGCCAGTATCGGGTTTATACAGGGCCAGGGGCAGCCCCAGCATTTT.

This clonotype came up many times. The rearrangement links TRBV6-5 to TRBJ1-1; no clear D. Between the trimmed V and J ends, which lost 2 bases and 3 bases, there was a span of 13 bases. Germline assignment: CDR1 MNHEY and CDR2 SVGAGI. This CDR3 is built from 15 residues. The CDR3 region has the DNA TGTGCCAGCAGTTACACACGATTCCTTTACACTGAAGCTTTCTTT. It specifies CASSYTRFLYTEAFF.

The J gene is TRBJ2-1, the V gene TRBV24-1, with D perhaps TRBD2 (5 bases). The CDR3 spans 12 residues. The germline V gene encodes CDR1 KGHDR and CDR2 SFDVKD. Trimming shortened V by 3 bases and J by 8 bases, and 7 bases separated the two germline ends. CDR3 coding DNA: TGTGCCACCAGTGATCTCGGGGATGAGCAGTTCTTC. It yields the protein CATSDLGDEQFF.

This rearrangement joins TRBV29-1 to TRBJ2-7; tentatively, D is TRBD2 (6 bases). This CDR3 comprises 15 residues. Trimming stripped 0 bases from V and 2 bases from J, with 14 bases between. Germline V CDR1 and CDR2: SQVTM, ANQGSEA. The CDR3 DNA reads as TGCAGCGTTGAAGAGAGAGGCGCGGGGACCTACGAGCAGTACTTC. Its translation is CSVEERGAGTYEQYF.

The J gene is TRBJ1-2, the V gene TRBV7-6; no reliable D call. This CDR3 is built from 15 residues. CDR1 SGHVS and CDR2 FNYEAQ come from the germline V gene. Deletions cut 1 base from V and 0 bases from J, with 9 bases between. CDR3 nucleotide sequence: TGTGCCAGCAGCTTAGGGGCAGGAACTAACTATGGCTACACCTTC. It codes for CASSLGAGTNYGYTF.

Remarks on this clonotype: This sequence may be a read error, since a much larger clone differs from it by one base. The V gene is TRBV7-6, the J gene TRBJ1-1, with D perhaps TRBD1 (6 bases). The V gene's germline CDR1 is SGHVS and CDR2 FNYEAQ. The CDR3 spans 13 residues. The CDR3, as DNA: TGTGCCAGCAGCTTAGCAGGGGGAACTGAAGCTTTATTT. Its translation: CASSLAGGTEALF.

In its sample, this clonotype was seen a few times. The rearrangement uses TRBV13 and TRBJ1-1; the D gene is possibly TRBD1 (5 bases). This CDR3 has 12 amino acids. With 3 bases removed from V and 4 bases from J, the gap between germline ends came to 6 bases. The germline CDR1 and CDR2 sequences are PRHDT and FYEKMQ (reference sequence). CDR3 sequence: CASSFGTTEAFF. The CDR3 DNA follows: TGTGCCAGCAGCTTCGGGACCACTGAAGCTTTCTTT.

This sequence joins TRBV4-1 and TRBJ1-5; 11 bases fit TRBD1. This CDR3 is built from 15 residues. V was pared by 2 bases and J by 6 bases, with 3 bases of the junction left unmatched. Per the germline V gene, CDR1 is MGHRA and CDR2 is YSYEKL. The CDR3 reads CASSQRTGGSQPQHF. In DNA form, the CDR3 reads TGCGCCAGCAGCCAACGGACAGGGGGCTCTCAGCCCCAGCATTTT.

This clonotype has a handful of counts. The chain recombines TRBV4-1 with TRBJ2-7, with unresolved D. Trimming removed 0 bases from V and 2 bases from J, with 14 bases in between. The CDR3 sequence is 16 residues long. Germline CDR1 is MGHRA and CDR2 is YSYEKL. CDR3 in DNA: TGCGCCAGCAGCCAAGATGTGTCCTCGGCGCCCTACGAGCAGTACTTC. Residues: CASSQDVSSAPYEQYF.

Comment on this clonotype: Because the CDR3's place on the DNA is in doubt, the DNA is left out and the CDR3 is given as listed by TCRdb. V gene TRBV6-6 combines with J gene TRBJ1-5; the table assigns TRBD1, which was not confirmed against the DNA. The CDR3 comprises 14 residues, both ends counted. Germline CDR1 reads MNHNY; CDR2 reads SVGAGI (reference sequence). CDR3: CASSFGAGNQPQHF.

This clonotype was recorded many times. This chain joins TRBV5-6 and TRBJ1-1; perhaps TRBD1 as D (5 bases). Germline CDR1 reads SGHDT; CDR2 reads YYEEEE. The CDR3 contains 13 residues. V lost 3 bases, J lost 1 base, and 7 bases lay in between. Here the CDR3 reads CASSSTGNTEAFF. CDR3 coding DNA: TGTGCCAGCAGCTCTACAGGGAACACTGAAGCTTTCTTT.

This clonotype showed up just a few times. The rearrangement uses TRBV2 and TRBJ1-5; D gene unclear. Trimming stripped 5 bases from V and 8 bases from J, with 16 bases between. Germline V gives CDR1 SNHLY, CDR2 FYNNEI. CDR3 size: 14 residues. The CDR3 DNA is TGTGCCAGCAGTATAGGAACCGGAACTGAGCCCCAGCATTTT. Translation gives CASSIGTGTEPQHF.

The CDR3 nucleotides read TGTGCCAGCAGCCACCCGGGCTTATACTCCTACGAGCAGTACTTC. This sequence encodes CASSHPGLYSYEQYF. This chain joins TRBV7-9 and TRBJ2-7; D is uncertain. This CDR3 is 15 amino acids long. From germline, CDR1 is SEHNR and CDR2 FQNEAQ (reference sequence). Trimming shortened V by 5 bases and J by 0 bases, and 14 bases separated the two germline ends.